Listed here is a single TCR beta chain. This sample is part of a study of blood T cell repertoires in COVID-19. Study background: There were acute and convalescent COVID-19 samples, and they came from the United States, Italy and Spain. Sample material is recorded as cDNA or gDNA derived from T cells, B-cell-depleted T cells, or PBMCs.

Original analysis: Nucleated cell counts were estimated from reference gene primer amplification. The table came from immunoSEQ multiplex PCR; TCRdb's copy has only in-frame clones and leaves some out. V and J calls and clone size are those listed in that table; D and trimming were worked out from the DNA. Found here are about 59,000 clones, 73% of them singletons; the top ten hold 14%. Germline-derived CDR1 and CDR2 are MGHRA and YSYEKL. V dropped 1 base and J dropped 7; count of bases not matched to a gene: 3. The CDR3 loop spans 15 amino acids. The chain couples TRBV4-1 to TRBJ1-5; 11 bases align to TRBD1. The sample comprised peripheral blood. The origin of this receptor is an older woman with acute or convalescent COVID-19. This chain's CDR3 is CASSQGGTGGQPQHF. The CDR3 DNA is TGCGCCAGCAGCCAAGGAGGGACAGGGGGACAGCCCCAGCATTTT.